This T cell receptor beta chain originates from a study of blood T cell repertoires in COVID-19. Per the study methods: Nucleated cell counts were estimated from reference gene primer amplification. Clones were read by immunoSEQ multiplex PCR, and TCRdb kept only the in-frame ones, dropping some. V and J calls and clone size come straight from that table; D and trimming were deduced from the DNA. The sample lists approximately 120,000 clones, around 83% occurring once. CDR1 and CDR2 (germline): ENHRY, SYGVKD. The CDR3 has 16 residues. Trimming removed 6 bases from V and 5 bases from J; junction bases left unmatched: 13.

This receptor was taken from a man aged 60 to 75 with acute or convalescent COVID-19. The genes are TRBV10-3 and TRBJ1-1; TRBD1 matches at 9 bases. Source material: peripheral blood. As DNA, the CDR3 is TGTGCCATCAGGTTCCTTTCCGCGACAGGGGGGACTGAAGCTTTCTTT. As protein: CAIRFLSATGGTEAFF.